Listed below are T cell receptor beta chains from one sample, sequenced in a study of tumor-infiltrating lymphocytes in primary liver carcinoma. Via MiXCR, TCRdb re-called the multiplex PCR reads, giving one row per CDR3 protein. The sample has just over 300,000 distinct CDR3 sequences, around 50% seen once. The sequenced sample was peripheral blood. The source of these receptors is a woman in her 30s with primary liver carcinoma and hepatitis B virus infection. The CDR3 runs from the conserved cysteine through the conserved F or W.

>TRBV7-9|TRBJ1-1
CASSLKGLPEAFF
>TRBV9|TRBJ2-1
CASSPRTGTSYNEQFF
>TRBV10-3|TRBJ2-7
CAISDHFGSSGYEQYF
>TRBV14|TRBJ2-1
CASSGGLAGEKKQFF
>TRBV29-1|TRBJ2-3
CSGSGDTQYF
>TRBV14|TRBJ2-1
CASSQWTSGSDEQFF
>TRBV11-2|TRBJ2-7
CASSLELTGVYEQYF
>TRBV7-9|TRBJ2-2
CASSGSGTGELFF
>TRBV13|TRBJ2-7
CASSFLGGGRYEHYF
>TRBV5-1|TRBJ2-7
CGSSVGTGYEQYF
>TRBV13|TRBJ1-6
CTSSSGGNSPLHF
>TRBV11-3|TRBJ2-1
CASSLDDREQLF
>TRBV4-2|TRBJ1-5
CASSPGLTLDSNQPQHF
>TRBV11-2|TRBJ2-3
CASSSREQGVLTDTQYF
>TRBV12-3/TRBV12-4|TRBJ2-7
CASSFGPSGSSYEQYF
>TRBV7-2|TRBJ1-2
CASSQLDRMNYGYTF
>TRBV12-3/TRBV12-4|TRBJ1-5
CASSQGVTQPQHF
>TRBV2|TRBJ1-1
CASSDRGNTEAFF
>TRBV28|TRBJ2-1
CASRTLGRVIADEQFF
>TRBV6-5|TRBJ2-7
CASSYSGTGPYEQYF
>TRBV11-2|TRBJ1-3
CASSWGPASGNTIYF
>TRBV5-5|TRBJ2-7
CASSQTGGVSEQYF
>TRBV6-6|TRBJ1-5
CASSHRQRDQPQHF
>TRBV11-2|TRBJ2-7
CVSSLFERGYEQYF
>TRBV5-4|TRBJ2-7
CASSFLPSGYEQYF
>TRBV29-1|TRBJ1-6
CSVAQYNSPLHF
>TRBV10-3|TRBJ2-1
CAIKGTSENNEQFF
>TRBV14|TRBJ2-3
CASSPQTGRKLSDTQYF
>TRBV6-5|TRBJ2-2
CASSPAYRLAGELFF
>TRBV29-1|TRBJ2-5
CSVERSKTPYF
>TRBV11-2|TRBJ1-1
CASSSPGGRANTEAFF
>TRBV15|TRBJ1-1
CATSRRTGPEAFF
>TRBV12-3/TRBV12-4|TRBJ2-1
CASSFGVMNEQFF
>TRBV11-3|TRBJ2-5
CASGFSGGWVVETQYF
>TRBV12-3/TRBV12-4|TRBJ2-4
CATSFGGNIQYF
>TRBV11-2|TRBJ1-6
CTSSFRQGGFSPLHF
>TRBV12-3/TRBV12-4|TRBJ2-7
CASRVDSNWWYEQYF
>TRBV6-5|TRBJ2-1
CASSYRGEQFF
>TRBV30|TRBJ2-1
CAFGAGGRNEQFF
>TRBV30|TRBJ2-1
CAWSVGASYNEQFF
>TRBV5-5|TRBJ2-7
CASRLSTGGYEQYF
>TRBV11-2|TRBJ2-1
CASGWSYNGQFF
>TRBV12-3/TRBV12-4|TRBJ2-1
CASSLLRNEQFF
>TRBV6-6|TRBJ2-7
CASRAGGPSSYEQYF
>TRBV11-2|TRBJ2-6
CVSSPVHTLRANVLTF
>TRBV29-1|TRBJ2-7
CSVATHSLDEQYF
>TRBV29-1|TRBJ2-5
CSARTSRTQETQYF
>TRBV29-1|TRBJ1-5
CSVGQGLGQPQHF
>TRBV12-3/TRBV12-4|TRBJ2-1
CASSLGGGVFYNEQFF
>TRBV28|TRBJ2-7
CASSKLTSGRTNEQYF
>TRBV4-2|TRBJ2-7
CASSQRKGSSYEQYF
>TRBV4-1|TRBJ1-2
CASVGSGGYTF
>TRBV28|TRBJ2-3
CASETSSGSAQYF